This T cell receptor beta chain was captured in a study of graft-versus-host responses after intestinal transplantation. Looking at the study overall: Recipients underwent multivisceral, liver-intestinal, or isolated intestinal transplants.

The germline V gene has CDR1 MNHEY and CDR2 SVGAGI. V lost 5 bases, J lost 1 base, and 14 bases lay in between. The CDR3 extends over 15 amino acids. Sequencing used immunoSEQ multiplex PCR; TCRdb keeps in-frame clones, though not all of them. Among 99,000 or so clones, about 82% were seen once, and the ten largest hold roughly 1.4%. The specimen comprised PBMCs, sampled 255 days after intestinal transplant. The TCR sequence derives from a human patient who received an intestinal transplant, so some T cells may come from the graft donor. This sequence joins TRBV6-5 and TRBJ2-5; the D gene is possibly TRBD2 (5 bases). The CDR3 reads CASSGLREIQETQYF. Written as DNA, the CDR3 is TGTGCCAGCAGTGGGTTGAGGGAGATCCAAGAGACCCAGTACTTC.